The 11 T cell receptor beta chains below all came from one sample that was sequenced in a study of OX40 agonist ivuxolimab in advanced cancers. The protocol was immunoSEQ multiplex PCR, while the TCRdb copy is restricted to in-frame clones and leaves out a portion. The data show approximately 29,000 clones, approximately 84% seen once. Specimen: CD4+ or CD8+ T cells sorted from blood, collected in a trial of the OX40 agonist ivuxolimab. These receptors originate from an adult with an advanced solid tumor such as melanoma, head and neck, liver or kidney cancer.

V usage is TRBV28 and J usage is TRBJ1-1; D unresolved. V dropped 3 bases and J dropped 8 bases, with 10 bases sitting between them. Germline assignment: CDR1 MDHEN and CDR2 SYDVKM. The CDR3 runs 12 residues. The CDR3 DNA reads TGTGCCAGCAGTTTTTGGGGTGCCGAAGCTTTCTTT. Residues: CASSFWGAEAFF.

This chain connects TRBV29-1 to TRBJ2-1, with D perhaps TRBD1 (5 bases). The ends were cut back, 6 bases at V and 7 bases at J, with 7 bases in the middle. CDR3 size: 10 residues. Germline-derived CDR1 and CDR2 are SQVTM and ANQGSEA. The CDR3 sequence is CSVGLNEQFF. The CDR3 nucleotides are TGCAGCGTGGGGCTTAATGAGCAGTTCTTC.

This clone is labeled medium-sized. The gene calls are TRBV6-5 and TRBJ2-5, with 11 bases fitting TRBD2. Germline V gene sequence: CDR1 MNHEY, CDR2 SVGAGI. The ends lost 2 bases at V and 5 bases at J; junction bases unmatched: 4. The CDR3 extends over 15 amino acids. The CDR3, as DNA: TGTGCCAGCAGTTACGGGCTAGCGGGAGGTGAGACCCAGTACTTC. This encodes CASSYGLAGGETQYF.

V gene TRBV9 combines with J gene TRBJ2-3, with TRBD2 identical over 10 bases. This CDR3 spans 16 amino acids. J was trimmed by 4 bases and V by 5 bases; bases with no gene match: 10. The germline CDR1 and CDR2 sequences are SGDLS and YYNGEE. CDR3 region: CASSQTLAGAADTQYF. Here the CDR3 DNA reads TGTGCCAGCAGTCAAACTCTAGCGGGAGCTGCAGATACGCAGTATTTT.

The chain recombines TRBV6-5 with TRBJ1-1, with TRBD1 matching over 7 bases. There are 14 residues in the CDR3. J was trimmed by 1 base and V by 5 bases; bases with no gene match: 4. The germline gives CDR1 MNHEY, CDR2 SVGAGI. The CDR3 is CASSKGQSNTEAFF. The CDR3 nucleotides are TGTGCCAGCAGTAAGGGACAGTCGAACACTGAAGCTTTCTTT.

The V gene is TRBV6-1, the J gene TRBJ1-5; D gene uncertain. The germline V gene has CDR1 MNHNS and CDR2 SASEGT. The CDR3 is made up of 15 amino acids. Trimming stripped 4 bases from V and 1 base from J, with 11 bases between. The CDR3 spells CASSASVGSNQPQHF. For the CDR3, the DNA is TGTGCCAGCAGTGCAAGTGTGGGGAGCAATCAGCCCCAGCATTTT.

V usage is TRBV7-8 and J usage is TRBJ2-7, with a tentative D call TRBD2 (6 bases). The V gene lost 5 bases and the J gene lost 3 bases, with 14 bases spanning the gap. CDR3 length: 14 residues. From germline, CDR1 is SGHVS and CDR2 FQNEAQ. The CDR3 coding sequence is TGTGCCAGCAGCCGACCGGGGGATCACTACGAGCAGTACTTC. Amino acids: CASSRPGDHYEQYF.

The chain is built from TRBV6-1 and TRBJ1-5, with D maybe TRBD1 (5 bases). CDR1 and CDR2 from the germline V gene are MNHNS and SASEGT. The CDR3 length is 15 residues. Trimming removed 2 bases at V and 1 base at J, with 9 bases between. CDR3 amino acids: CASSERGHSNQPQHF. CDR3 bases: TGTGCCAGCAGTGAAAGAGGACACAGCAATCAGCCCCAGCATTTT.

The CDR3 is CASRPGSVHEQFF. The CDR3 DNA sequence: TGTGCCAGCAGGCCGGGTTCGGTGCATGAGCAGTTCTTC. This chain uses TRBV5-6 with TRBJ2-1; D ambiguous. CDR1 is SGHDT and CDR2 is YYEEEE in the germline V gene. Trimming removed 5 bases at V and 8 bases at J, with 14 bases between. The CDR3 is made up of 13 amino acids.

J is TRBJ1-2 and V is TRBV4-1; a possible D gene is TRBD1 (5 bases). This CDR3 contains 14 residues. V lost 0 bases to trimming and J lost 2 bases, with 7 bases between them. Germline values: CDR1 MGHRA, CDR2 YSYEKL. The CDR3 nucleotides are TGCGCCAGCAGCCAAGATCGGGGGAACTATGGCTACACCTTC. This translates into CASSQDRGNYGYTF.

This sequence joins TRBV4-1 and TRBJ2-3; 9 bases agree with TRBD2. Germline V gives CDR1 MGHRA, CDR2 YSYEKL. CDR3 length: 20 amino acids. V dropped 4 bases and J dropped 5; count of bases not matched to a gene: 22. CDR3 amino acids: CASSLPSGLASGATQDTQYF. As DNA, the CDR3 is TGCGCCAGCAGCCTACCGAGTGGTCTGGCTAGCGGGGCAACCCAAGATACGCAGTATTTT.